This TCR beta chain appears in the sequencing data of a study of cytomegalovirus exposure and HLA in healthy donors. TCRdb's copy holds only in-frame clones and misses some; the assay was immunoSEQ multiplex PCR. The sample has around 150,000 clones; about 80% are singletons. Separation from the approximately 720-subject first cohort characterized the 120-subject validation cohort, to which the donors belonged. The junction had 5 bases not matched to a gene; V was cut back by 1 base and J by 6 bases. The CDR3 is made up of 15 amino acids. Germline loops: CDR1 SGHNT, CDR2 YENEEA. Material: PBMCs. The chain employs TRBV11-3 and TRBJ2-1; TRBD1 matches 8 bases. The sequence was obtained from a man between 25 and 39 years old in good health and CMV-seropositive. The CDR3 reads CASSLADQGANEQFF. The CDR3 bases are TGTGCCAGCAGCTTAGCCGACCAGGGGGCCAATGAGCAGTTCTTC. Supplemented by reference TRBV11-3 and TRBJ2-1, the full variable domain reads EAGVVQSPRYKIIEKKQPVAFWCNPISGHNTLYWYLQNLGQGPELLIRYENEEAVDDSQLPKDRFSAERLKGVDSTLKIQPAELGDSAVYLCASSLADQGANEQFFGPGTRLTVL.